This is a list of T cell receptor beta chains from one sample in a study of cytomegalovirus exposure and HLA in healthy donors. Generated by immunoSEQ multiplex PCR, the TCRdb table keeps only in-frame clones and is missing some. The profile shows more than 90,000 clones, around 80% of them singletons. The sequenced material came from PBMCs. Receptors originate from a man aged 25-45 years in good health and CMV-seronegative. Each CDR3 is given with its conserved first and last residue. The order of the fields is clone size, J gene, V gene, D gene, CDR3 protein, CDR3 DNA. A D gene is named only where the DNA matches it firmly. Clone size is given for some rows only: seen once, a few or many times, or a class if the clone is expanded.

clone size: .
J gene: TRBJ1-4
V gene: TRBV6-1
D gene: TRBD1
CDR3 protein: CASSEGQGAFEKLFF
CDR3 DNA: TGTGCCAGCAGTGAGGGACAGGGGGCGTTTGAAAAACTGTTTTTT

clone size: once
J gene: TRBJ2-1
V gene: TRBV9
D gene: TRBD2
CDR3 protein: CASSARGLTSGRRDEQFF
CDR3 DNA: TGTGCCAGCAGCGCAAGGGGGTTAACTAGCGGGAGAAGGGATGAGCAGTTCTTC

clone size: .
J gene: TRBJ1-5
V gene: TRBV19
D gene: TRBD1
CDR3 protein: CASEGQGSNQPQHF
CDR3 DNA: TGTGCCAGTGAGGGACAGGGAAGCAATCAGCCCCAGCATTTT

clone size: .
J gene: TRBJ2-2
V gene: TRBV10-3
D gene: TRBD1
CDR3 protein: CAIKTQGANTGELFF
CDR3 DNA: TGTGCCATCAAAACTCAGGGGGCGAACACCGGGGAGCTGTTTTTT

clone size: once
J gene: TRBJ2-1
V gene: TRBV4-1
D gene: TRBD1
CDR3 protein: CASSVDRDPSNSYNEQFF
CDR3 DNA: TGCGCCAGCAGCGTGGACAGGGACCCCTCGAATTCCTACAATGAGCAGTTCTTC

clone size: .
J gene: TRBJ1-2
V gene: TRBV9
D gene: .
CDR3 protein: CASSPQRPNYGYTF
CDR3 DNA: TGTGCCAGCAGCCCCCAGCGACCTAACTATGGCTACACCTTC

clone size: .
J gene: TRBJ2-5
V gene: TRBV7-7
D gene: .
CDR3 protein: CASSLQGLQETQYF
CDR3 DNA: TGTGCCAGCAGCTTACAGGGTCTTCAAGAGACCCAGTACTTC

clone size: .
J gene: TRBJ1-2
V gene: TRBV19
D gene: .
CDR3 protein: CASPWASVCYGYTF
CDR3 DNA: TGTGCCAGTCCTTGGGCCAGTGTTTGCTATGGCTACACCTTC

clone size: .
J gene: TRBJ1-5
V gene: TRBV7-8
D gene: .
CDR3 protein: CASSHRGGGKGSYQPQHF
CDR3 DNA: TGTGCCAGCAGCCACCGAGGGGGGGGCAAAGGTTCCTATCAGCCCCAGCATTTT

clone size: .
J gene: TRBJ2-2
V gene: TRBV2
D gene: TRBD2
CDR3 protein: CASSEAPGGSAGELFF
CDR3 DNA: TGTGCCAGCAGTGAAGCGCCGGGGGGATCGGCCGGGGAGCTGTTTTTT

clone size: .
J gene: TRBJ2-1
V gene: TRBV2
D gene: TRBD2
CDR3 protein: CASRPTSGRTNEQFF
CDR3 DNA: TGTGCCAGCAGGCCCACTAGCGGGAGGACCAATGAGCAGTTCTTC

clone size: .
J gene: TRBJ1-1
V gene: TRBV6-1
D gene: .
CDR3 protein: CASRGTGPNTEAFF
CDR3 DNA: TGTGCCAGCAGAGGTACAGGACCGAACACTGAAGCTTTCTTT

clone size: .
J gene: TRBJ2-1
V gene: TRBV7-2
D gene: TRBD1
CDR3 protein: CASSPTGGIYEQFF
CDR3 DNA: TGTGCCAGCAGCCCAACAGGGGGCATATATGAGCAGTTCTTC

clone size: .
J gene: TRBJ1-1
V gene: TRBV6-5
D gene: .
CDR3 protein: CASSYLLNTEAFF
CDR3 DNA: TGTGCCAGCAGTTACCTACTGAACACTGAAGCTTTCTTT

clone size: .
J gene: TRBJ2-1
V gene: TRBV27
D gene: TRBD1
CDR3 protein: CASSLRWTGLRASSYNEQFF
CDR3 DNA: TGTGCCAGCAGTTTACGTTGGACAGGGTTGAGGGCGAGCTCCTACAATGAGCAGTTCTTC

clone size: .
J gene: TRBJ2-4
V gene: TRBV7-8
D gene: .
CDR3 protein: CASSLGGSKNIQYF
CDR3 DNA: TGTGCCAGCAGCTTAGGGGGCTCCAAAAACATTCAGTACTTC

clone size: .
J gene: TRBJ2-3
V gene: TRBV21-1
D gene: .
CDR3 protein: CASSTRDRVSSDTQYF
CDR3 DNA: TGTGCCAGCAGCACGAGGGACAGGGTATCTTCAGATACGCAGTATTTT

clone size: .
J gene: TRBJ1-4
V gene: TRBV2
D gene: .
CDR3 protein: CASSEEGLGRLFF
CDR3 DNA: TGTGCCAGCAGTGAAGAAGGGTTGGGGAGACTGTTTTTT

clone size: .
J gene: TRBJ2-1
V gene: TRBV27
D gene: TRBD2
CDR3 protein: CASSFGSGAINEQFF
CDR3 DNA: TGTGCCAGCAGTTTCGGTAGCGGGGCAATCAATGAGCAGTTCTTC

clone size: .
J gene: TRBJ2-3
V gene: TRBV6-6
D gene: .
CDR3 protein: CASSSRATDTQYF
CDR3 DNA: TGTGCCAGCAGTTCGAGGGCCACAGATACGCAGTATTTT

clone size: .
J gene: TRBJ2-1
V gene: TRBV19
D gene: TRBD2
CDR3 protein: CASSMASGSYNEQFF
CDR3 DNA: TGTGCCAGTAGTATGGCTAGCGGATCCTACAATGAGCAGTTCTTC

clone size: .
J gene: TRBJ1-4
V gene: TRBV5-1
D gene: TRBD1
CDR3 protein: CASSLIGTVEEKLFF
CDR3 DNA: TGCGCCAGCAGCTTGATCGGGACAGTGGAAGAAAAACTGTTTTTT

clone size: .
J gene: TRBJ1-1
V gene: TRBV5-8
D gene: .
CDR3 protein: CASSLGTLNTEAFF
CDR3 DNA: TGTGCCAGCAGCTTGGGGACACTTAACACTGAAGCTTTCTTT

clone size: .
J gene: TRBJ2-4
V gene: TRBV4-1
D gene: .
CDR3 protein: CASSQAGALAKNIQYF
CDR3 DNA: TGCGCCAGCAGCCAGGCTGGAGCCCTAGCCAAAAACATTCAGTACTTC

clone size: .
J gene: TRBJ1-2
V gene: TRBV19
D gene: .
CDR3 protein: CASSNPQGYPYGYTF
CDR3 DNA: TGTGCCAGTAGTAACCCACAGGGTTACCCCTATGGCTACACCTTC

clone size: .
J gene: TRBJ1-2
V gene: TRBV19
D gene: TRBD1
CDR3 protein: CASSIQGAIYGYTF
CDR3 DNA: TGTGCCAGTAGTATCCAGGGGGCTATCTATGGCTACACCTTC

clone size: .
J gene: TRBJ1-2
V gene: TRBV9
D gene: TRBD1
CDR3 protein: CASSTRSGGDYGYTF
CDR3 DNA: TGTGCCAGCAGCACGAGGTCAGGGGGCGACTATGGCTACACCTTC

clone size: .
J gene: TRBJ2-1
V gene: TRBV6-5
D gene: TRBD2
CDR3 protein: CASSRGGRGDNEQFF
CDR3 DNA: TGTGCCAGCAGCCGGGGGGGCCGGGGTGACAATGAGCAGTTCTTC

clone size: .
J gene: TRBJ2-3
V gene: TRBV2
D gene: TRBD2
CDR3 protein: CASRTGLAGVKYF
CDR3 DNA: TGTGCCAGCAGGACGGGACTAGCGGGCGTGAAGTATTTT

clone size: .
J gene: TRBJ1-1
V gene: TRBV2
D gene: TRBD1
CDR3 protein: CASSKDRYLNTDTEAFF
CDR3 DNA: TGTGCCAGCTCAAAGGACAGGTACTTGAACACTGATACTGAAGCTTTCTTT

clone size: .
J gene: TRBJ2-3
V gene: TRBV15
D gene: TRBD2
CDR3 protein: CATSLERDSSTDTQYF
CDR3 DNA: TGTGCCACCAGCCTCGAGCGGGATTCGAGCACAGATACGCAGTATTTT

clone size: .
J gene: TRBJ2-1
V gene: TRBV4-1
D gene: .
CDR3 protein: CASSHSGSSPSNEQFF
CDR3 DNA: TGCGCCAGCAGCCACTCCGGGAGTTCCCCCTCCAATGAGCAGTTCTTC

clone size: few
J gene: TRBJ2-6
V gene: TRBV4-3
D gene: .
CDR3 protein: CASSQAFVFSGANVLTF
CDR3 DNA: TGCGCCAGCAGCCAAGCTTTTGTTTTCTCTGGGGCCAACGTCCTGACTTTC

clone size: .
J gene: TRBJ1-6
V gene: TRBV5-6
D gene: TRBD1
CDR3 protein: CASSKTGMDSPLHF
CDR3 DNA: TGTGCCAGCAGCAAGACAGGGATGGACTCACCCCTCCACTTT

clone size: medium-sized
J gene: TRBJ1-2
V gene: TRBV28
D gene: .
CDR3 protein: CASSLATGLYGYTF
CDR3 DNA: TGTGCCAGCAGTTTAGCGACAGGCCTCTATGGCTACACCTTC

clone size: .
J gene: TRBJ2-5
V gene: TRBV7-2
D gene: .
CDR3 protein: CASSFRGALGTQYF
CDR3 DNA: TGTGCCAGCAGCTTCCGGGGGGCATTGGGGACCCAGTACTTC

clone size: .
J gene: TRBJ1-5
V gene: TRBV11-3
D gene: TRBD1
CDR3 protein: CASGARGQSATYDQPQHF
CDR3 DNA: TGTGCCAGCGGGGCACGGGGACAGTCGGCTACGTATGATCAGCCCCAGCATTTT

clone size: few
J gene: TRBJ2-1
V gene: TRBV5-4
D gene: TRBD2
CDR3 protein: CASSTGGLADNEQFF
CDR3 DNA: TGTGCCAGCAGCACAGGGGGACTAGCGGACAATGAGCAGTTCTTC

clone size: .
J gene: TRBJ1-2
V gene: TRBV13
D gene: .
CDR3 protein: CASSSRTAREGRYTF
CDR3 DNA: TGTGCCAGCAGCTCCCGGACAGCTAGGGAGGGCCGCTACACCTTC

clone size: .
J gene: TRBJ1-4
V gene: TRBV27
D gene: TRBD1
CDR3 protein: CASSRDRATNEKLFF
CDR3 DNA: TGTGCCAGCAGCCGAGACAGGGCAACTAATGAAAAACTGTTTTTT

clone size: .
J gene: TRBJ2-3
V gene: TRBV5-1
D gene: TRBD2
CDR3 protein: CASSFWVAGGPTDTQYF
CDR3 DNA: TGCGCCAGCAGCTTTTGGGTAGCGGGGGGGCCAACAGATACGCAGTATTTT

clone size: few
J gene: TRBJ2-1
V gene: TRBV9
D gene: .
CDR3 protein: CASNQGSSSYNEQFF
CDR3 DNA: TGTGCCAGCAACCAGGGATCTAGCTCCTACAATGAGCAGTTCTTC

clone size: .
J gene: TRBJ2-3
V gene: TRBV5-8
D gene: .
CDR3 protein: CASSLGVSTDTQYF
CDR3 DNA: TGTGCCAGCAGCTTGGGAGTTAGCACAGATACGCAGTATTTT

clone size: once
J gene: TRBJ1-2
V gene: TRBV7-9
D gene: TRBD1
CDR3 protein: CASSILRGTGIVEGYTF
CDR3 DNA: TGTGCCAGCAGTATCCTACGGGGGACAGGGATCGTCGAGGGCTACACCTTC

clone size: once
J gene: TRBJ1-3
V gene: TRBV5-5
D gene: .
CDR3 protein: CASSPEVSSGNTIYF
CDR3 DNA: TGTGCCAGCAGCCCTGAAGTGAGCTCTGGAAACACCATATATTTT

clone size: .
J gene: TRBJ1-2
V gene: TRBV6-1
D gene: TRBD1
CDR3 protein: CASSEEGGQGPYGYTF
CDR3 DNA: TGTGCCAGCAGTGAAGAGGGCGGACAGGGACCCTATGGCTACACCTTC

clone size: .
J gene: TRBJ2-2
V gene: TRBV7-2
D gene: TRBD1
CDR3 protein: CASSLDASDRGLVFF
CDR3 DNA: TGTGCCAGCAGCTTAGACGCTTCGGACAGGGGGCTGGTGTTTTTT